This TCR beta chain stems from a study of cytomegalovirus exposure and HLA in healthy donors. Study-wide points: Most observed TCR sequences were rare, whereas some public TCRs were detected in many donors. Listed as cytomegalovirus-associated were over 150 TCR beta chains. In vitro checks showed that a few CMV-associated chains really do target CMV antigens.

The CDR3 extends over 14 amino acids. Germline CDR1 is MDHEN and CDR2 is SYDVKM. Trimming removed 7 bases from V and 7 bases from J; junction bases left unmatched: 9. In the case of this clone: Its antigen is not known.

Generated by immunoSEQ multiplex PCR, the TCRdb table keeps only in-frame clones and is missing some. Of about 150,000 clones listed, nearly 90% are singletons. The donors belonged to the approximately 130-subject validation cohort, separate from the roughly 600-subject first cohort. The genes are TRBV28 and TRBJ2-3, with 9 bases fitting TRBD2. This clonotype was sampled from a woman under 30 in good health and CMV-seropositive. The sequencing sample was made of PBMCs. In nucleotides, the CDR3 is TGTGCCAGCAAATCTGCGGGGGGGCCCCATACGCAGTATTTT. This sequence encodes CASKSAGGPHTQYF. Complete variable domain (other parts from reference TRBV28 and TRBJ2-3): DVKVTQSSRYLVKRTGEKVFLECVQDMDHENMFWYRQDPGLGLRLIYFSYDVKMKEKGDIPEGYSVSREKKERFSLILESASTNQTSMYLCASKSAGGPHTQYFGPGTRLTVL.